These 31 T cell receptor beta chains share one sample of origin, sequenced in a study of blood T cell repertoires in COVID-19. Profiled with immunoSEQ multiplex PCR; TCRdb holds only in-frame clones, not every one. This sample has about 220,000 clones; about 85% occur once, and the top ten carry about 10%. The specimen was peripheral blood. The receptors originated from a woman in her fifties or sixties with COVID-19, enrolled during active disease.

The CDR3: CSVLASGGFFQETQYF. In nucleotides, the CDR3 is TGCAGCGTTCTAGCTAGCGGGGGTTTTTTTCAAGAGACCCAGTACTTC. The V gene is TRBV29-1, the J gene TRBJ2-5; 10 bases agree with TRBD2. The CDR3 length is 16 residues. Germline lookup yields CDR1 SQVTM and CDR2 ANQGSEA. With V trimmed by 5 bases and J by 2 bases, 11 bases remained unmatched.

The chain recombines TRBV9 with TRBJ1-2, with D possibly TRBD1 on 5 matching bases. The germline V gene encodes CDR1 SGDLS and CDR2 YYNGEE. The CDR3 contains 14 residues. V was pared by 2 bases and J by 8 bases, with 16 bases between. The CDR3 DNA reads as TGTGCCAGCAGCGTTTGGGGACTAACTGAGGGCTACACCTTC. Translated: CASSVWGLTEGYTF.

The genes are TRBV6-6 and TRBJ1-2; D perhaps matches TRBD1 (5 bases). This CDR3 region has 14 residues. Trimming removed 5 bases from V and 4 bases from J, with 14 bases in between. From germline, CDR1 is MNHNY and CDR2 SVGAGI (reference sequence). CDR3 sequence: CASSLQPDSYGYTF. The CDR3, as DNA: TGTGCCAGCAGTCTCCAGCCAGACAGCTATGGCTACACCTTC.

The rearrangement uses TRBV5-1 and TRBJ1-2; 9 positions match TRBD1. CDR1 and CDR2 (germline): SGHRS, YFSETQ. V lost 4 bases and J lost 8; bases outside the gene matches: 9. The CDR3 runs to 14 residues. This CDR3 reads CASSPGQGVHGYTF. Written as DNA, the CDR3 is TGCGCCAGCAGCCCGGGACAGGGAGTCCACGGCTACACCTTC.

This chain links TRBV14 with TRBJ2-5, with 10 bases matching TRBD2. CDR1 and CDR2 (germline): SGHDN, FVKESK. Trimming cost V 4 bases and J 5 bases; bases outside gene matches: 19. CDR3 size: 19 residues. In nucleotides, the CDR3 is TGTGCCAGCAGCCCCGCCCTAGGAGCGGGGGGGCTTGGAAGCGAGACCCAGTACTTC. It codes for CASSPALGAGGLGSETQYF.

This clone was seen only once. The gene calls are TRBV5-1 and TRBJ2-1, with unresolved D. V was pared by 0 bases and J by 6 bases, with 7 bases between. This CDR3 has 13 residues. Per the germline V gene, CDR1 is SGHRS and CDR2 is YFSETQ. In nucleotides, the CDR3 is TGCGCCAGCAGCTTGGGCGTTGTCAATGAGCAGTTCTTC. Protein: CASSLGVVNEQFF.

The CDR3 spells CASTRGGYEQYF. Written as DNA, the CDR3 is TGTGCCAGCACCCGGGGTGGCTACGAGCAGTACTTC. The chain has TRBV12-3 or TRBV12-4 and TRBJ2-7; D may be TRBD2 (5 bases). The CDR3 consists of 12 residues. V shed 7 bases and J shed 3 bases, with 10 bases lying between them.

The V gene is TRBV3-1 (or the pseudogene TRBV3-2), the J gene TRBJ2-3, with TRBD2 identical over 8 bases. Germline assignment: CDR1 LGHDT and CDR2 YNNKEL (reference sequence). Germline trimming cut 8 bases from V and 4 bases from J; bases unmatched to any gene: 5. This CDR3 region has 13 residues. The CDR3 is CASRGGGADTQYF. CDR3 coding DNA: TGTGCCAGCCGGGGGGGCGGGGCAGATACGCAGTATTTT.

The chain uses TRBV15 and TRBJ1-2; weak D call: TRBD1 (5 bases). CDR1 is LNHNV, CDR2 YYDKDF, per germline (reference sequence). The CDR3 consists of 16 residues. V lost 1 base and J lost 8, with 20 bases in between. CDR3 region: CATSRVAQVTYGGYTF. The CDR3 DNA reads TGTGCCACCAGCAGAGTCGCACAGGTGACTTATGGAGGCTACACCTTC.

The chain is built from TRBV27 and TRBJ1-1; D gene unclear. The V and J ends lost 7 bases and 0 bases respectively, with 12 bases between them. This CDR3 has 14 residues. Looked up from germline, CDR1 is MNHEY and CDR2 is SMNVEV (reference sequence). The CDR3 loop is CASTPPGVNTEAFF. CDR3 nucleotides: TGTGCCAGCACTCCACCCGGGGTGAACACTGAAGCTTTCTTT.

This clone was detected only a few times. This sequence joins TRBV7-2 and TRBJ1-5; the D gene is possibly TRBD1 (5 bases). The CDR3 is 15 residues long. Per the germline V gene, CDR1 is SGHTA and CDR2 is FQGNSA. V gave up 4 bases and J gave up 0 bases, with 10 bases separating them. The CDR3 DNA sequence: TGTGCCAGCAGCTATCATCAGGGTAGCAATCAGCCCCAGCATTTT. Encoded protein: CASSYHQGSNQPQHF.

The J gene is TRBJ2-3, the V gene TRBV30; 10 nucleotides match TRBD1. Trimming at V came to 6 bases and at J to 2 bases, leaving 5 bases not matched to a gene. CDR1 GTSNPN and CDR2 SVGIG come from the germline V gene (reference sequence). CDR3 size: 14 residues. CDR3 amino acids: CACPDRGHTDTQYF. As DNA, the CDR3 is TGTGCCTGCCCAGACAGGGGGCACACAGATACGCAGTATTTT.

This sequence joins TRBV20-1 and TRBJ2-5; weak D call: TRBD2 (6 bases). V gave up 2 bases and J gave up 7 bases, with 8 bases separating them. The CDR3 is made up of 11 amino acids. Germline CDR1 is DFQATT and CDR2 is SNEGSKA (reference sequence). CDR3 coding DNA: TGCAGTGCTAGATCGGAGGGGACCCAGTACTTC. It is translated as CSARSEGTQYF.

The V and J genes are TRBV30 and TRBJ2-3; D uncertain. Trimming took off 1 base at V and 4 bases at J, with 3 bases between the two ends. Germline V gene sequence: CDR1 GTSNPN, CDR2 SVGIG (reference sequence). CDR3 length: 11 amino acids. The CDR3 here is CAWSASDTQYF. The CDR3 bases are TGTGCCTGGAGTGCCTCAGATACGCAGTATTTT.

The V and J genes are TRBV9 and TRBJ2-6; TRBD1 agrees at 7 bases. CDR3 length: 17 amino acids. V shed 3 bases, J shed 7 bases, and the junction held 13 bases outside the gene matches. Germline V gene lookup returns CDR1 SGDLS and CDR2 YYNGEE. The CDR3 DNA reads as TGTGCCAGCAGCGCGATGGGACAGTCTGCTCGAGCCAACGTCCTGACTTTC. Residues: CASSAMGQSARANVLTF. Full variable domain (rest looked up from reference TRBV9 and TRBJ2-6): DSGVTQTPKHLITATGQRVTLRCSPRSGDLSVYWYQQSLDQGLQFLIQYYNGEERAKGNILERFSAQQFPDLHSELNLSSLELGDSALYFCASSAMGQSARANVLTFGAGSRLTVL.

The chain is built from TRBV11-3 and TRBJ2-2; the D gene is possibly TRBD1 (6 bases). Trimming pared 2 bases from V and 7 bases from J, leaving 11 bases between. This CDR3 is 14 amino acids long. The germline V gene encodes CDR1 SGHNT and CDR2 YENEEA. CDR3: CASSLHRDGGELFF. In DNA, the CDR3 is TGTGCCAGCAGCTTACACAGGGATGGCGGGGAGCTGTTTTTT.

The table lists this clone with a few counts. V gene TRBV30 combines with J gene TRBJ2-1; TRBD1 agrees at 10 bases. The CDR3 contains 15 residues. V was clipped by 4 bases and J by 5 bases; unmatched bases: 8. Germline loops: CDR1 GTSNPN, CDR2 SVGIG (reference sequence). In nucleotides, the CDR3 is TGTGCCTGGATGGGTAAGGGACAGGGGAACAATGAGCAGTTCTTC. It translates to CAWMGKGQGNNEQFF.

The V gene is TRBV18, the J gene TRBJ2-7; TRBD1 aligns across 11 bases. V was pared by 5 bases and J by 3 bases, with 3 bases of the junction left unmatched. Looked up from germline, CDR1 is KGHSH and CDR2 is LQKENI. CDR3 size: 14 residues. CDR3 region: CASSWGTGGYEQYF. The DNA of the CDR3 is TGTGCCAGCTCATGGGGGACAGGGGGCTACGAGCAGTACTTC.

The CDR3 loop is CASSLSGGRAGELFF. CDR3 in DNA: TGTGCCAGCAGTTTATCGGGAGGTAGGGCCGGGGAGCTGTTTTTT. The J gene is TRBJ2-2, the V gene TRBV27; possibly TRBD2 for D (6 bases). The CDR3 spans 15 residues. The germline CDR1 and CDR2 sequences are MNHEY and SMNVEV (reference sequence). Trimming cost V 0 bases and J 6 bases, with 11 bases left between them.

The rearrangement joins TRBV5-1 to TRBJ1-1; D is undetermined. Looked up from germline, CDR1 is SGHRS and CDR2 is YFSETQ. V was trimmed by 1 base and J by 8 bases, leaving 12 bases between them. The CDR3 contains 13 residues. CDR3 loop: CASSLPRGSEAFF. The DNA of the CDR3 is TGCGCCAGCAGCTTGCCCCGGGGAAGCGAAGCTTTCTTT.

This clone was picked up one time. This chain joins TRBV19 and TRBJ1-1; D is undetermined. The germline V and J ends were trimmed by 1 base and 3 bases, with 6 bases remaining between them. CDR1 and CDR2 from the germline V gene are LNHDA and SQIVND (reference sequence). The CDR3 runs to 13 residues. The CDR3 reads CASSIVGDTEAFF. The CDR3 DNA follows: TGTGCCAGTAGTATAGTGGGCGACACTGAAGCTTTCTTT.

The chain couples TRBV5-1 to TRBJ1-1, with no clear D. The germline V gene encodes CDR1 SGHRS and CDR2 YFSETQ. This CDR3 has 15 residues. V dropped 0 bases and J dropped 1 base, with 10 bases sitting between them. In DNA, the CDR3 is TGCGCCAGCAGCTTGGATTTCGCAGGGAACACTGAAGCTTTCTTT. Translated: CASSLDFAGNTEAFF.

The V call is TRBV10-2, the J call TRBJ2-7; 10 bases line up with TRBD1. CDR1 and CDR2 from the germline V gene are WSHSY and SAAADI. This CDR3 contains 14 residues. J gave up 12 bases and V 4 bases, and 12 bases lay outside the gene matches. This chain's CDR3 is CASSGGTGALPGYF. The CDR3 DNA is TGCGCCAGCAGTGGCGGGACAGGGGCCCTTCCCGGGTACTTC.

This rearrangement joins TRBV2 to TRBJ1-5; D gene ambiguous. This CDR3 spans 13 amino acids. CDR1 SNHLY and CDR2 FYNNEI come from the germline V gene. V lost 2 bases to trimming and J lost 6 bases, with 8 bases between them. The CDR3 region is CASSESEGQPQHF. The CDR3 nucleotides are TGTGCCAGCAGTGAATCAGAGGGTCAGCCCCAGCATTTT.

The gene calls are TRBV14 and TRBJ1-1, with 7 positions matching TRBD1. CDR1 and CDR2 (germline): SGHDN, FVKESK. The J segment lost 1 base and the V segment lost 2 bases, leaving 4 bases of the junction unmatched. The length of the CDR3 is 15 residues. The CDR3 loop reads CASSQTGAKNTEAFF. In DNA form, the CDR3 reads TGTGCCAGCAGCCAAACAGGGGCTAAGAACACTGAAGCTTTCTTT. Drawing the rest from reference TRBV14 and TRBJ1-1, the complete variable domain is EAGVTQFPSHSVIEKGQTVTLRCDPISGHDNLYWYRRVMGKEIKFLLHFVKESKQDESGMPNNRFLAERTGGTYSTLKVQPAELEDSGVYFCASSQTGAKNTEAFFGQGTRLTVV.

In DNA form, the CDR3 reads TGCAGTGCTAGACTGGATACGCAGTATTTT. Protein: CSARLDTQYF. The V call is TRBV20-1, the J call TRBJ2-3; unclear D gene. Germline V gene data show CDR1 as DFQATT and CDR2 as SNEGSKA (reference sequence). V was shortened by 2 bases and J by 6 bases, with 3 bases between the two germline ends. The CDR3 spans 10 residues.

The DNA of the CDR3 is TGTGCCAGCTCACCCCTCGGGGGTAACAATGAGCAGTTCTTC. Translating gives CASSPLGGNNEQFF. This chain uses TRBV18 with TRBJ2-1; possibly TRBD2 for D (6 bases). CDR1 KGHSH and CDR2 LQKENI come from the germline V gene. Trimming shortened V by 3 bases and J by 5 bases, and 11 bases separated the two germline ends. The CDR3 covers 14 residues.

The rearrangement uses TRBV20-1 and TRBJ1-2; maybe TRBD1 (5 bases). Per germline, CDR1 DFQATT and CDR2 SNEGSKA (reference sequence). V lost 3 bases and J lost 5, with 7 bases in between. The CDR3 contains 11 residues. The CDR3 sequence: CSARGGYGYTF. CDR3 in DNA: TGCAGTGCTAGGGGGGGGTATGGCTACACCTTC.

This clone was recorded once. This chain links TRBV2 with TRBJ1-2, with 7 bases that match TRBD1. The germline V gene encodes CDR1 SNHLY and CDR2 FYNNEI. This CDR3 is 14 amino acids long. V lost 6 bases, J lost 2 bases, and 6 bases stayed unmatched. In nucleotides, the CDR3 is TGTGCCAGCAGCCTAGGGGACAGCAACTATGGCTACACCTTC. Encoded protein: CASSLGDSNYGYTF.

This clone occurred once. The chain employs TRBV25-1 and TRBJ1-1; D gene uncertain. V gave up 2 bases and J gave up 9 bases, with 13 bases separating them. The CDR3 runs 13 residues. Germline loops: CDR1 MGHDK, CDR2 SYGVNS. The DNA of the CDR3 is TGTGCCAGCAGTGAACCAATGAGGGAAAAAGCTTTCTTT. Its translation is CASSEPMREKAFF.

CDR3 in amino acids: CASSLRSGTGVSPLHF. The DNA for the CDR3 is TGTGCCAGCAGCTTACGATCCGGGACGGGGGTATCACCCCTCCACTTT. The chain has TRBV11-3 and TRBJ1-6; TRBD1 might be the D (5 bases). This CDR3 has 16 amino acids. With 2 bases removed from V and 10 bases from J, the gap between germline ends came to 18 bases. CDR1 is SGHNT, CDR2 YENEEA, per germline.